This T cell receptor beta chain was recorded in a study of vaccination and CD4 T cells after COVID-19. For the study at large: Researchers treated cells with overlapping spike peptides taken from SARS-CoV-2, HCoV-NL63, HCoV-OC43 and HCoV-229E.

The Oncomine TCR Beta short-read assay was applied to DNA of cultured CD4+ T cells. MiXCR was run by TCRdb on the PCR reads, yielding one entry per CDR3 protein. Among some 11,000 distinct CDR3 sequences listed, 35% to 45% were seen once. Details on this clonotype: What it binds is not known.

Sample treatment: roughly 11-day PBMC culture with coronavirus spike peptide pools or control peptides (ViraFEST assay). Via ViraFEST, peptide pools expanded antigen-specific T cells before TCR sequencing. CD4+ T cells were isolated by negative selection after about ten days of culture. Study results and caveats: Going from approximately 21 to 38, median SARS-CoV-2-reactive clonotypes did not rise significantly.

Trimming removed 3 bases from V and 3 bases from J; junction bases left unmatched: 5. The CDR3 has 17 residues. Germline V gene lookup returns CDR1 ENHRY and CDR2 SYGVKD. The chain couples TRBV10-3 to TRBJ2-2; 12 positions match TRBD2. This TCR was recovered from a human donor with COVID-19. Sequencing was carried out using cultured CD4+ T cells from blood. The CDR3 DNA sequence: TGTGCCATCAGTGACCGCGGGACTAGCGGGCACACCGGGGAGCTGTTTTTT. Encoded protein: CAISDRGTSGHTGELFF.